These 27 T cell receptor beta chains were all obtained from the same sample, sequenced in a study of blood T cell repertoires in COVID-19. Data came from immunoSEQ multiplex PCR; TCRdb stores just in-frame clones and leaves some out. The sample carries a few hundred thousand clones, around 89% recorded once. What was sequenced was peripheral blood. Receptors originate from a young woman who had recovered from COVID-19.

The chain recombines TRBV6-5 with TRBJ2-7; tentatively, D is TRBD1 (5 bases). The CDR3 runs 15 residues. Germline V gene sequence: CDR1 MNHEY, CDR2 SVGAGI. V gave up 5 bases and J gave up 1 base, with 15 bases separating them. This CDR3 reads CASSHTTVPSYEQYF. In DNA, the CDR3 is TGTGCCAGCAGTCACACGACAGTCCCTTCCTACGAGCAGTACTTC.

The genes are TRBV6-6 and TRBJ2-2, with D possibly TRBD1 on 6 matching bases. Trimming took off 6 bases at V and 6 bases at J, with 11 bases between the two ends. The CDR3 is made up of 13 amino acids. Looked up from germline, CDR1 is MNHNY and CDR2 is SVGAGI (reference sequence). This chain's CDR3 is CASSFTGSGELFF. The CDR3 DNA is TGTGCCAGCAGCTTTACAGGGTCCGGGGAGCTGTTTTTT.

V and J are TRBV11-1 and TRBJ2-3, with a weak D call TRBD1 (6 bases). The CDR3 loop spans 15 amino acids. With 5 bases removed from V and 9 bases from J, the gap between germline ends came to 21 bases. Germline V gene lookup returns CDR1 SGHAT and CDR2 FQDESV (reference sequence). The CDR3 loop is CASSTRDTGFETQYF. Here the CDR3 DNA reads TGTGCCAGCAGCACCCGGGACACGGGCTTTGAGACGCAGTATTTT.

The chain uses TRBV18 and TRBJ1-5, with 12 bases aligning to TRBD1. In germline, CDR1 is KGHSH, CDR2 LQKENI. The trim removed 4 bases at V and 6 bases at J, leaving 7 bases unmatched. The CDR3 length is 16 residues. The CDR3 region has the DNA TGTGCCAGCTCACTCCGGGACAGGGGGCGAGTTCAGCCCCAGCATTTT. Amino acid sequence: CASSLRDRGRVQPQHF.

This rearrangement joins TRBV9 to TRBJ2-3, with TRBD1 identical over 8 bases. Germline V CDR1 and CDR2: SGDLS, YYNGEE. This CDR3 spans 14 amino acids. The junction had 8 bases not matched to a gene; V was cut back by 5 bases and J by 6 bases. The chain's CDR3 is CASRDDRGADTQYF. CDR3 bases: TGTGCCAGCAGAGACGACAGGGGAGCGGATACGCAGTATTTT.

In the case of this clone: Other DNA sequences in the same sample also yield this CDR3. This chain uses TRBV7-9 with TRBJ1-5, with a weak D call TRBD1 (5 bases). This CDR3 has 14 residues. Germline assignment: CDR1 SEHNR and CDR2 FQNEAQ (reference sequence). Trimming removed 0 bases at V and 7 bases at J, with 10 bases between. The CDR3 coding sequence is TGTGCCAGCAGCTTAGCGGGCGGGGCCCAGCCCCAGCATTTT. This encodes CASSLAGGAQPQHF.

The chain couples TRBV7-3 to TRBJ2-1, with D possibly TRBD2 on 6 matching bases. Germline CDR1 is SGHTA and CDR2 is FQGTGA. The ends were cut back, 5 bases at V and 3 bases at J, with 14 bases in the middle. The CDR3 covers 15 residues. The CDR3 DNA follows: TGTGCCAGCAGCAGGGCCAGGGAGGTCTACAATGAGCAGTTCTTC. Protein sequence: CASSRAREVYNEQFF.

The V call is TRBV1, the J call TRBJ1-2; the table's D gene call, TRBD1, was not cross checked with the DNA. TRBV1 is a recognized pseudogene. The CDR3 runs to 15 residues. The CDR3 DNA sequence: TGCACCAGCAGGGAGGGGACAGCCTATCCCTATGGCTACACCTTC. Its protein is CTSREGTAYPYGYTF.

The chain joins TRBV5-1 to TRBJ2-4; TRBD1 is a possible D gene (5 bases). The CDR3 covers 14 residues. Germline V gene data show CDR1 as SGHRS and CDR2 as YFSETQ. V was pared by 1 base and J by 7 bases, with 12 bases between. This CDR3 is CASSLNAGNNIQYF. The DNA of the CDR3 is TGCGCCAGCAGCTTGAACGCAGGGAATAACATTCAGTACTTC.

J is TRBJ2-7 and V is TRBV28; tentative D call: TRBD2 (5 bases). CDR3 length: 13 amino acids. The V end was cut by 4 bases, the J end by 6 bases, with 13 bases between. Looked up from germline, CDR1 is MDHEN and CDR2 is SYDVKM. The CDR3 sequence: CASSSGREPEQYF. CDR3 DNA sequence: TGTGCCAGCAGTTCCGGACGGGAACCCGAGCAGTACTTC.

This clone was found once. The V call is TRBV5-1, the J call TRBJ1-4, with 7 bases matching TRBD1. CDR3 length: 16 amino acids. Germline values: CDR1 SGHRS, CDR2 YFSETQ. The J segment lost 8 bases and the V segment lost 0 bases, leaving 10 bases of the junction unmatched. The CDR3 region is CASSLAMGTATEKLFF. The CDR3, as DNA: TGCGCCAGCAGCTTGGCTATGGGGACAGCTACCGAAAAACTGTTTTTT.

The rearrangement uses TRBV4-3 and TRBJ1-2, with TRBD1 as a possible D gene (6 bases). The CDR3 is 17 amino acids. Germline CDR1 LGHNA, CDR2 YSLEER. Trimming shortened V by 1 base and J by 2 bases, and 17 bases separated the two germline ends. As DNA, the CDR3 is TGCGCCAGCAGCCAAGGAGAAAGGGGGATGGAAAACTATGGCTACACCTTC. Protein: CASSQGERGMENYGYTF.

The count of this clone is one. The chain is built from TRBV4-1 and TRBJ1-5; D ambiguous. Germline CDR1 is MGHRA and CDR2 is YSYEKL. The V end was cut by 0 bases, the J end by 2 bases, with 8 bases between. The CDR3 covers 15 residues. CDR3 protein: CASSQDVTRNQPQHF. In DNA, the CDR3 is TGCGCCAGCAGCCAAGATGTGACTCGCAATCAGCCCCAGCATTTT.

This chain uses TRBV4-1 with TRBJ2-1, with D perhaps matching TRBD2 (5 bases). V lost 3 bases to trimming and J lost 4 bases, with 10 bases between them. The CDR3 loop spans 14 amino acids. CDR1 is MGHRA, CDR2 YSYEKL, per germline. The CDR3 DNA sequence: TGCGCCAGCAGCCATAATGAGGGATACAATGAGCAGTTCTTC. This codes for CASSHNEGYNEQFF.

The V and J genes are TRBV7-9 and TRBJ2-5; a possible D gene is TRBD1 (6 bases). Trimming took off 2 bases at V and 4 bases at J, with 11 bases between the two ends. The germline V gene encodes CDR1 SEHNR and CDR2 FQNEAQ (reference sequence). This CDR3 spans 14 amino acids. The CDR3 sequence is CASSLWTVGETQYF. The DNA of the CDR3 is TGTGCCAGCAGCTTATGGACAGTAGGAGAGACCCAGTACTTC.

This rearrangement joins TRBV5-4 to TRBJ1-1; TRBD1 matches 9 bases. The germline gives CDR1 SGHNT, CDR2 YYREEE (reference sequence). V trimming: 4 bases; J trimming: 5 bases; junction bases outside the gene matches: 9. The CDR3 length is 15 residues. The CDR3 protein is CASSPSRDRVTEAFF. CDR3 nucleotide sequence: TGTGCCAGCAGCCCCTCCAGGGACAGGGTGACTGAAGCTTTCTTT.

The chain carries TRBV19 and TRBJ2-7; perhaps TRBD2 as D (5 bases). Germline V gene lookup returns CDR1 LNHDA and CDR2 SQIVND (reference sequence). V shed 4 bases and J shed 2 bases, with 9 bases lying between them. This CDR3 has 13 residues. The CDR3 loop is CASSTRETYEQYF. The CDR3 DNA reads TGTGCCAGTAGTACCCGGGAAACCTACGAGCAGTACTTC.

The J gene is TRBJ2-6, the V gene TRBV28, with D maybe TRBD2 (6 bases). The CDR3 sequence is 16 residues long. Germline V lookup: CDR1 MDHEN, CDR2 SYDVKM. V was pared by 1 base and J by 0 bases, with 7 bases between. Written as DNA, the CDR3 is TGTGCCAGCAGTTTATTGGGGGGCTCTGGGGCCAACGTCCTGACTTTC. Translated: CASSLLGGSGANVLTF.

The chain has TRBV28 and TRBJ1-6; D is unresolved. Germline CDR1 reads MDHEN; CDR2 reads SYDVKM. The CDR3 has 15 residues. V lost 10 bases and J 0 bases, leaving 13 bases between the germline ends. CDR3 sequence reads: CATTIWSSYNSPLHF. The CDR3 DNA reads as TGTGCCACCACGATCTGGAGCTCCTATAATTCACCCCTCCACTTT.

The chain is built from TRBV4-1 and TRBJ1-3; TRBD1 might be the D (5 bases). The CDR3 runs to 15 residues. Germline V gene lookup returns CDR1 MGHRA and CDR2 YSYEKL. Trimming took 2 bases from V and 0 from J, leaving 8 bases between them. The CDR3 sequence is CASSQTGVSGNTIYF. In DNA form, the CDR3 reads TGCGCCAGCAGCCAAACAGGAGTCTCTGGAAACACCATATATTTT.

This chain joins TRBV5-6 and TRBJ1-1, with 8 bases fitting TRBD1. The length of the CDR3 is 16 residues. The V gene's germline CDR1 is SGHDT and CDR2 YYEEEE. V shed 1 base and J 1 base; nucleotides not matched to a gene: 6. The DNA of the CDR3 is TGTGCCAGCAGCTTGTGGATAACAGGGGGGAACACTGAAGCTTTCTTT. Translation gives CASSLWITGGNTEAFF.

The rearrangement links TRBV19 to TRBJ2-3; D gene uncertain. This CDR3 has 14 residues. Trimming stripped 8 bases from V and 2 bases from J, with 14 bases between. Germline loops: CDR1 LNHDA, CDR2 SQIVND (reference sequence). The CDR3: CASATGENTDTQYF. CDR3 nucleotides: TGTGCCAGTGCCACCGGAGAGAACACAGATACGCAGTATTTT.

The table lists this clone with a count of one. The chain links TRBV7-6 to TRBJ2-7; 9 positions agree with TRBD1. CDR1 and CDR2 (germline): SGHVS, FNYEAQ. V trimming: 5 bases; J trimming: 3 bases; junction bases outside the gene matches: 8. The length of the CDR3 is 15 residues. The CDR3 region has the DNA TGTGCCAGCAGCCCACTACAGGGGGCGAACTACGAGCAGTACTTC. This gives the protein CASSPLQGANYEQYF.

This chain links TRBV4-1 with TRBJ2-2; tentatively, D is TRBD1 (6 bases). CDR1 MGHRA and CDR2 YSYEKL come from the germline V gene. There are 17 residues in the CDR3. Trimming removed 2 bases from V and 3 bases from J, with 16 bases in between. CDR3 sequence: CASSQNSGTLDTGELFF. The CDR3 DNA is TGCGCCAGCAGCCAAAACTCCGGGACACTTGACACCGGGGAGCTGTTTTTT.

The rearrangement uses TRBV2 and TRBJ1-2; 9 nucleotides line up with TRBD1. This CDR3 has 13 amino acids. Germline-derived CDR1 and CDR2 are SNHLY and FYNNEI. Germline trimming cut 4 bases from V and 6 bases from J; bases unmatched to any gene: 3. The CDR3 loop reads CASSVRTGDGYTF. DNA of the CDR3: TGTGCCAGCAGTGTGCGGACAGGGGATGGCTACACCTTC.

As DNA, the CDR3 is TGCGCCAGCAGCTTGTCAGGGTGGGGTGGCTATGGCTACACCTTC. Translating gives CASSLSGWGGYGYTF. The chain employs TRBV5-1 and TRBJ1-2; D may be TRBD1 (5 bases). Germline V gives CDR1 SGHRS, CDR2 YFSETQ. Trimming took off 1 base at V and 4 bases at J, with 14 bases between the two ends. The CDR3 is made up of 15 amino acids.

This clone has only a few counts. This chain links TRBV3-1 (or the pseudogene TRBV3-2) with TRBJ1-4; D is ambiguous. V was shortened by 0 bases and J by 5 bases, with 4 bases between the two germline ends. Germline V lookup: CDR1 LGHDT, CDR2 YNNKEL (reference sequence). The length of the CDR3 is 13 residues. The CDR3 region is CASSQDSNEKLFF. The DNA of the CDR3 is TGTGCCAGCAGCCAAGACTCGAATGAAAAACTGTTTTTT.